The rows below give T cell receptor beta chains drawn from one sample of a study of human T cells and chemical hapten exposure. TCRdb fed the RACE reads into MiXCR, producing one record per CDR3 protein. The sample has about 42,000 distinct CDR3 sequences; around 12% are singletons. Sequencing used whole blood, obtained in connection with sensitization to the hapten diphenylcyclopropenone (DPC). The source of these receptors is a woman in her 30s with alopecia areata. Some clones in this sample may be carry-over from other donors' samples. Each CDR3 is given with its conserved first and last residue. D genes are given only for firm matches. The size field is filled for only some rows; it gives once, few, many or a size class.

v_call	j_call	d_call	clone_size	cdr3_nt	cdr3_aa
TRBV6-2/TRBV6-3	TRBJ1-5	-	few	TGTGCCAGCAAAGGAGAGGTATTGGGATGGCCCCAGCATTTT	CASKGEVLGWPQHF
TRBV29-1	TRBJ1-2	-	-	TGCAGCGACCAGGACAGCCCTTCCTTC	CSDQDSPSF
TRBV28	TRBJ2-1	TRBD1	many	TGTGCCAGCAGTAGACAGGGCTATGAGCAGTTCTTC	CASSRQGYEQFF
TRBV28	TRBJ2-7	TRBD1	many	TGTGCCAGCAGGACTCCCGGGACAGGGTCCTACGAGCAGTACTTC	CASRTPGTGSYEQYF
TRBV12-3/TRBV12-4	TRBJ1-5	-	many	TGTGCCAGCAGTTTGGGGACACCAGGAGGGAGCAATCAGCCCCAGCATTTT	CASSLGTPGGSNQPQHF
TRBV10-3	TRBJ1-1	-	-	TGTGCCATCAGTGCTGACCTAATGGGGACAAAAGCTTTCTTT	CAISADLMGTKAFF
TRBV6-6	TRBJ1-4	TRBD1	many	TGTGCCATTGGACAGGGGATGTTGGGTGAAAAACTGTTTTTT	CAIGQGMLGEKLFF
TRBV10-3	TRBJ2-1	-	many	TGTGCCATCAGTGAAGGGGGAGTAGTCCATGAGCAGTTCTTC	CAISEGGVVHEQFF
TRBV28	TRBJ2-3	-	many	TGTGCCAGCGGAATTTCGTTAAATACGCAGTATTTT	CASGISLNTQYF
TRBV2	TRBJ1-1	-	once	TGTGCCAGCAGTGAAGGGCGCCGGAGGAACACTGAAGCTTTCTTT	CASSEGRRRNTEAFF
TRBV11-2	TRBJ2-7	-	many	TGTGCCAGCAGCTTAACGTCAGGAGGACCCTACGAGCAGTACTTC	CASSLTSGGPYEQYF
TRBV12-3/TRBV12-4	TRBJ1-2	TRBD1	few	TGTGCCAGCACCGTAAGACAGGGAACAGGCTACACCTTC	CASTVRQGTGYTF
TRBV5-5	TRBJ1-1	TRBD1	-	TGTGCCAGCAGCTTATCTCGTTTGACAGGGTTGGTCACTGAAGCTTTCTTT	CASSLSRLTGLVTEAFF
TRBV7-9	TRBJ2-2	-	-	TGTGCCAGCAGCTACCCGACAGTCACCGGGGAGCTGTTTTTT	CASSYPTVTGELFF
TRBV9	TRBJ1-1	-	-	TGTGCCAGCAGCGCCACAGGGTCCACTGAAGCTTTCTTT	CASSATGSTEAFF
TRBV27	TRBJ2-3	-	many	TGTGCCAGCAGGGCCCGGGACGGACGCACAGATACGCAGTATTTT	CASRARDGRTDTQYF
TRBV27	TRBJ1-6	-	many	TGTGCCAGCAGTACAGTAAATTCACCCCTCCACTTT	CASSTVNSPLHF
TRBV7-3	TRBJ2-5	TRBD2	many	TGTGCCAGCAGCTCATTAGCGGGAGGAGAGACCCAGTACTTC	CASSSLAGGETQYF
TRBV20-1	TRBJ1-2	TRBD1	many	TGCAGTGCTTCCCCCGGGACAGGAGTCGGCTACACCTTC	CSASPGTGVGYTF
TRBV6-5	TRBJ1-2	-	many	TGTGCCACCCGGGACCGGGACGTCTATGGCTACACCTTC	CATRDRDVYGYTF
TRBV7-9	TRBJ2-1	-	-	TGTGCCAGCAGCAATGGGACCACGTGGAATGAGCAGTTCTTC	CASSNGTTWNEQFF
TRBV28	TRBJ2-3	TRBD2	few	TGTGCCAGCACCTTACCGACTAGCGGGCCCCCAAGGCAGTATTTT	CASTLPTSGPPRQYF
TRBV6-5	TRBJ1-4	-	few	TGTGCCAGCAGTTGGGCCGTCGGAGCAACTAATGAAAAACTGTTTTTT	CASSWAVGATNEKLFF
TRBV28	TRBJ2-1	TRBD2	-	TGTGCCAGCAGCACCGGGACTAGCTTCGACCCCTCCTACAATGAGCAGTTCTTC	CASSTGTSFDPSYNEQFF
TRBV5-6	TRBJ2-3	-	few	TGTGCCAGCAGCTTCCTAGGAGATAGGATAACAGATACGCAGTATTTT	CASSFLGDRITDTQYF
TRBV19	TRBJ2-7	-	many	TGTGCCAGTAGTAGGGACCAATACCAGGAGCAGTACTTC	CASSRDQYQEQYF
TRBV18	TRBJ2-5	-	many	TGTGCCAGCTCACCGTCCGGGACCAAAGAGACCCAGTACTTC	CASSPSGTKETQYF
TRBV20-1	TRBJ2-2	-	-	TGCAGTGCTAGACGTCTTATTACGGAAACCGGGGAGCTGTTTTTT	CSARRLITETGELFF
TRBV5-6	TRBJ2-5	TRBD1	few	TGTGCCAGCAGCTATGGACCGGGACAGGGGGCCCCAGAGACCCAGTACTTC	CASSYGPGQGAPETQYF
TRBV20-1	TRBJ1-6	TRBD1	many	TGCAGTGCTAGGGAGGACAGGGAGACGCATTCACCCCTCCACTTT	CSAREDRETHSPLHF
TRBV5-1	TRBJ2-7	-	few	TGCGCCAGCAGCTTGGTTGGTGGCACCATCGAGCAGTACTTC	CASSLVGGTIEQYF